Listed below are T cell receptor beta chains from one sample, sequenced in a study of blood T cell repertoires in COVID-19. TCRdb's table, derived via immunoSEQ multiplex PCR, lists solely in-frame clones and lacks some. The sample records 200,000 to 300,000 clones, approximately 83% being singletons. Sequenced material: peripheral blood. The receptors derive from a human donor in a cohort sampled during active COVID-19. CDR3s include the opening cysteine and the closing phenylalanine or tryptophan. The D gene is left open where the match is weak. Clone size is given for some rows only: seen once, a few or many times, or a class if the clone is expanded.

TRBJ2-1 | NA | NA | TRBV5-1 | CASSFSGLTYNEQFF | TGCGCCAGCAGCTTTTCTGGACTCACCTACAATGAGCAGTTCTTC
TRBJ2-5 | TRBD2 | NA | TRBV29-1 | CSASGLAGQETQYF | TGCAGCGCCTCAGGACTAGCGGGCCAAGAGACCCAGTACTTC
TRBJ1-1 | NA | NA | TRBV24-1 | CATSDSRGKNTEAFF | TGTGCCACCAGTGATTCTAGGGGAAAGAACACTGAAGCTTTCTTT
TRBJ2-1 | TRBD2 | NA | TRBV3-1/TRBV3-2 | CASSPSGRAREQFF | TGTGCCAGCAGCCCAAGCGGGAGGGCCAGAGAGCAGTTCTTC
TRBJ2-3 | NA | few | TRBV6-5 | CASSRGQSTDTQYF | TGTGCCAGCAGCCGCGGACAGAGCACAGATACGCAGTATTTT
TRBJ2-5 | TRBD2 | once | TRBV5-4 | CASSLFQGGETQYF | TGTGCCAGCAGCTTGTTCCAGGGAGGGGAGACCCAGTACTTC
TRBJ1-3 | NA | NA | TRBV28 | CASSLLPGNTIYF | TGTGCCAGCAGTCTACTACCTGGAAACACCATATATTTT
TRBJ2-5 | TRBD1 | NA | TRBV5-8 | CASRGTGQETQYF | TGTGCCAGCAGGGGGACAGGCCAAGAGACCCAGTACTTC
TRBJ2-7 | NA | NA | TRBV10-1 | CAMQPGLILSEQYF | TGCGCCATGCAACCGGGACTTATTCTCTCCGAGCAGTACTTC
TRBJ1-6 | NA | few | TRBV2 | CASTSNTANSPLHF | TGTGCCAGCACCTCAAATACAGCTAATTCACCCCTCCACTTT
TRBJ2-5 | NA | NA | TRBV7-6 | CASKGEGETQYF | TGTGCCAGCAAGGGGGAGGGAGAGACCCAGTACTTC
TRBJ2-7 | TRBD1 | NA | TRBV24-1 | CATSEGGASDEQYF | TGTGCCACCAGTGAAGGGGGCGCGTCCGACGAGCAGTACTTC
TRBJ2-2 | TRBD1 | NA | TRBV2 | CASRAQGANTGELFF | TGTGCCAGCAGGGCCCAGGGGGCGAACACCGGGGAGCTGTTTTTT
TRBJ2-7 | NA | NA | TRBV6-1 | CASSEAWGGTALEQYF | TGTGCCAGCAGTGAAGCTTGGGGCGGGACTGCATTAGAGCAGTACTTC
TRBJ2-3 | NA | NA | TRBV9 | CASRPSGTDTQYF | TGTGCCAGCAGGCCGTCGGGCACAGATACGCAGTATTTT
TRBJ2-3 | NA | NA | TRBV3-1/TRBV3-2 | CASSQQGTHTDTQYF | TGTGCCAGCAGCCAACAGGGAACACACACAGATACGCAGTATTTT
TRBJ2-3 | TRBD2 | NA | TRBV10-3 | CAISESSGTDTQYF | TGTGCCATCAGTGAGTCTAGCGGGACAGATACGCAGTATTTT
TRBJ2-4 | TRBD1 | NA | TRBV27 | CASSLGTGGNIQYF | TGTGCCAGCAGTTTAGGGACAGGTGGGAACATTCAGTACTTC
TRBJ2-7 | NA | NA | TRBV3-1/TRBV3-2 | CASSQDWAQSYEQYF | TGTGCCAGCAGCCAAGATTGGGCACAGAGCTACGAGCAGTACTTC
TRBJ2-1 | TRBD1 | NA | TRBV7-6 | CASRPTGVAEQFF | TGTGCCAGCAGACCCACAGGGGTGGCTGAGCAGTTCTTC
TRBJ1-5 | NA | few | TRBV28 | CASASGNQPQHF | TGTGCCAGCGCGAGTGGCAATCAGCCCCAGCATTTT